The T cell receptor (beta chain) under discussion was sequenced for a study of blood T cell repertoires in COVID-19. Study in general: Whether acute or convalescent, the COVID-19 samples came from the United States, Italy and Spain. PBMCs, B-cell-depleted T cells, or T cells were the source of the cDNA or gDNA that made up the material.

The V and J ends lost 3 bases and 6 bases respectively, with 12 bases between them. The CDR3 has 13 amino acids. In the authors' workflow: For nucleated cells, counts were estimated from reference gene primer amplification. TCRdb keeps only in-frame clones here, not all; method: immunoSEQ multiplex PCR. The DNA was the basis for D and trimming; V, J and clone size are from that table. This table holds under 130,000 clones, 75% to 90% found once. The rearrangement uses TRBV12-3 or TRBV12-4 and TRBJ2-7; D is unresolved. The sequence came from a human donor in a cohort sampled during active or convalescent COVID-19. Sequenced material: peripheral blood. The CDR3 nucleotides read TGTGCCAGCAGTTTCGCAGGTCCCGGCGAGCAGTACTTC. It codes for CASSFAGPGEQYF.